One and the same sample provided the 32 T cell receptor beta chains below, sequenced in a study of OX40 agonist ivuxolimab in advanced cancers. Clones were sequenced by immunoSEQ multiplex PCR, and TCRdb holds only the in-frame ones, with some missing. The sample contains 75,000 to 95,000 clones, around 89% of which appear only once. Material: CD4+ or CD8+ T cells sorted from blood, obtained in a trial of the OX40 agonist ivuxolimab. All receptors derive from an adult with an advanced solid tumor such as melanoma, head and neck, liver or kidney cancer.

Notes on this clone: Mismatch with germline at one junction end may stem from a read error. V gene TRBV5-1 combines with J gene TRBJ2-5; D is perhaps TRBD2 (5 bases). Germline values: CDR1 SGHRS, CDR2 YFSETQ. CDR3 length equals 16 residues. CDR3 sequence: CASSLETDAAWEIQYF. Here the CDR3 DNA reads TGCGCCAGCAGCTTGGAAACGGATGCCGCCTGGGAGATCCAGTACTTC. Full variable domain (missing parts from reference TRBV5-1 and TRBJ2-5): KAGVTQTPRYLIKTRGQQVTLSCSPISGHRSVSWYQQTPGQGLQFLFEYFSETQRNKGNFPGRFSGRQFSNSRSEMNVSTLELGDSALYLCASSLETDAAWEIQYFGPGTRLLVL.

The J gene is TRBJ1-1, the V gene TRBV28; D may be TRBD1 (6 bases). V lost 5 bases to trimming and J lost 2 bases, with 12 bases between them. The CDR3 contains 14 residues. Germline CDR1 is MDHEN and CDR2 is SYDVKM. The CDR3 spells CASSLGQRNTEAFF. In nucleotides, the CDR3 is TGTGCCAGCAGTCTAGGACAGAGAAACACTGAAGCTTTCTTT.

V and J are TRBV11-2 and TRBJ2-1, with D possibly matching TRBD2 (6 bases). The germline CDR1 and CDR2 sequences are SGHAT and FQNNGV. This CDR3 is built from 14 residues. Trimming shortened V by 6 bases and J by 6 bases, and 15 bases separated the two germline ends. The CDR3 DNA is TGTGCCAGCAGGCGTCCGGGACTCATCAATGAGCAGTTCTTC. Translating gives CASRRPGLINEQFF.

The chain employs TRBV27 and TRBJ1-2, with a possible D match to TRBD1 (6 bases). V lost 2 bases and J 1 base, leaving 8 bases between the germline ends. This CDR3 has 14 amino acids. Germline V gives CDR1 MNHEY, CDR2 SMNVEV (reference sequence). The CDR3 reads CASSLQGLNYGYTF. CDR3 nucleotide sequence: TGTGCCAGCAGTTTACAGGGGCTTAACTATGGCTACACCTTC.

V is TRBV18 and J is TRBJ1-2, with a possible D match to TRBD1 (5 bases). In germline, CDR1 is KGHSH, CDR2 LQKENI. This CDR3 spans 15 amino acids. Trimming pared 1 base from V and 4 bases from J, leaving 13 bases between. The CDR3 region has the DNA TGTGCCAGCTCACCACTGAGCAGGGAGGCCTATGGCTACACCTTC. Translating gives CASSPLSREAYGYTF.

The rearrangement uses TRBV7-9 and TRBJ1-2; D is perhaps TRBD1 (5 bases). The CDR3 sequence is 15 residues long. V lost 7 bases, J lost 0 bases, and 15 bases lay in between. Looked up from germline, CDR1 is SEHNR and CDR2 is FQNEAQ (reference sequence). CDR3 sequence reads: CASTPYRGANYGYTF. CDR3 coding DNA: TGTGCCAGCACCCCGTATCGAGGGGCTAACTATGGCTACACCTTC.

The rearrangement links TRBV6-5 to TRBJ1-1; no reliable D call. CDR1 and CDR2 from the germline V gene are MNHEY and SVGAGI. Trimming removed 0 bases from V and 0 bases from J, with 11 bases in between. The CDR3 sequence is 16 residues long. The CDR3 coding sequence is TGTGCCAGCAGTTACTCCGCGGGTGACATGAACACTGAAGCTTTCTTT. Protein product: CASSYSAGDMNTEAFF.

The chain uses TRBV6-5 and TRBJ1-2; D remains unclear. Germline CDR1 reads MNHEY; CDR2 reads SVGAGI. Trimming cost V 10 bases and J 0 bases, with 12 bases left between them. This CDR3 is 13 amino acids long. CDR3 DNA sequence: TGTGCCACCGGTCGGGCGGCTAACTATGGCTACACCTTC. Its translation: CATGRAANYGYTF.

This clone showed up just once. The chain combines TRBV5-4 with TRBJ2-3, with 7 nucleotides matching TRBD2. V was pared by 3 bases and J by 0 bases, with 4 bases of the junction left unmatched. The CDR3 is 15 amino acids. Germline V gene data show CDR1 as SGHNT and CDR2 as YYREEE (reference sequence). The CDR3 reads CASSSGGTSTDTQYF. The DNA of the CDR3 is TGTGCCAGCAGCTCCGGGGGGACCAGCACAGATACGCAGTATTTT. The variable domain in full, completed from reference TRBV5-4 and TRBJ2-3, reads ETGVTQSPTHLIKTRGQQVTLRCSSQSGHNTVSWYQQALGQGPQFIFQYYREEENGRGNFPPRFSGLQFPNYSSELNVNALELDDSALYLCASSSGGTSTDTQYFGPGTRLTVL.

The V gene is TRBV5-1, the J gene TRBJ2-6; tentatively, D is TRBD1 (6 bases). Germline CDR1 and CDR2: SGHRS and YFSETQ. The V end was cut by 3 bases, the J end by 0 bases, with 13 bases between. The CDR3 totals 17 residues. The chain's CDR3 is CASSSGYRDSGANVLTF. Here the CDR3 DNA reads TGCGCCAGCAGCTCGGGCTACAGGGACTCTGGGGCCAACGTCCTGACTTTC.

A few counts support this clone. The CDR3 reads CASSYTQAYEQYF. The CDR3 nucleotides are TGTGCCAGCAGTTACACACAGGCCTACGAGCAGTACTTC. The chain uses TRBV6-5 and TRBJ2-7; D is perhaps TRBD1 (5 bases). This CDR3 region has 13 residues. Trimming shortened V by 2 bases and J by 2 bases, and 7 bases separated the two germline ends. Germline-derived CDR1 and CDR2 are MNHEY and SVGAGI.

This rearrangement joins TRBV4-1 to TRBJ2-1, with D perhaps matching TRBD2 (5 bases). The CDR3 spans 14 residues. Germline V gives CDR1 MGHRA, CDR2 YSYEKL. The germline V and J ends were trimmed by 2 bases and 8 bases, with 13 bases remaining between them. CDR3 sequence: CASSQIRRGHEQFF. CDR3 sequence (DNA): TGCGCCAGCAGCCAAATCCGTCGCGGGCATGAGCAGTTCTTC.

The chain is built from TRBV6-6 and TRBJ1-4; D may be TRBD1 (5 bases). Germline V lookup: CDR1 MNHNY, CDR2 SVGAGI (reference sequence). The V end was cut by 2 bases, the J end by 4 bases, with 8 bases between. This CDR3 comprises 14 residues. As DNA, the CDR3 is TGTGCCAGCAGTTACGGGGCGTATAATGAAAAACTGTTTTTT. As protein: CASSYGAYNEKLFF.

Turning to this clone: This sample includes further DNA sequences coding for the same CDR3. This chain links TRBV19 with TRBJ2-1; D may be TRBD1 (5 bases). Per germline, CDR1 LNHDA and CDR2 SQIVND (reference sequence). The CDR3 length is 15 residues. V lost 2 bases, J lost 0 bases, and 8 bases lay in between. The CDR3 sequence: CASSIRGTSYNEQFF. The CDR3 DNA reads TGTGCCAGTAGTATAAGGGGAACCTCCTACAATGAGCAGTTCTTC.

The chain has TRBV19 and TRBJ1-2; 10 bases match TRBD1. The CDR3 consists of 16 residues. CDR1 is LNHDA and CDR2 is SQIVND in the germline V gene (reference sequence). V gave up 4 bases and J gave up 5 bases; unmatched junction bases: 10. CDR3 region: CASSTIGTGVGYGYTF. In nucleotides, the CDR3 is TGTGCCAGTAGTACTATTGGGACAGGGGTAGGATATGGCTACACCTTC.

Here the CDR3 DNA reads TGTGCCAGCAGTTTATCCTACTCACGAGAGACCCAGTACTTC. The encoded protein is CASSLSYSRETQYF. The J gene is TRBJ2-5, the V gene TRBV27; D unclear. Trimming took off 0 bases at V and 4 bases at J, with 9 bases between the two ends. The germline V gene has CDR1 MNHEY and CDR2 SMNVEV (reference sequence). This CDR3 spans 14 amino acids.

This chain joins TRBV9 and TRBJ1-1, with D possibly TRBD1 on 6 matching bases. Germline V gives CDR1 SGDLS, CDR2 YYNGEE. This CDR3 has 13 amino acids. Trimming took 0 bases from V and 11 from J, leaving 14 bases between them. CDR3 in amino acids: CASSVDGGAVAFF. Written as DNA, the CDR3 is TGTGCCAGCAGCGTAGATGGGGGCGCAGTGGCTTTCTTT.

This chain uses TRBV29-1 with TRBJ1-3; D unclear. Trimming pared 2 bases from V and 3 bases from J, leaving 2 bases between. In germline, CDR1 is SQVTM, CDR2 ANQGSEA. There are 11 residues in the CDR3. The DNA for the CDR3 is TGCAGCGTTGAAAGTGGAAACACCATATATTTT. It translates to CSVESGNTIYF.

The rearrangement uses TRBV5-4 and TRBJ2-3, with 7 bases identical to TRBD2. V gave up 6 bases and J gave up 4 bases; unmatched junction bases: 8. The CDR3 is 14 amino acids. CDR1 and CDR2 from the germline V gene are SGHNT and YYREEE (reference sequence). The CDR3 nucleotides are TGTGCCAGCAACCCGGGGGGTGGGGCAGATACGCAGTATTTT. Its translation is CASNPGGGADTQYF.

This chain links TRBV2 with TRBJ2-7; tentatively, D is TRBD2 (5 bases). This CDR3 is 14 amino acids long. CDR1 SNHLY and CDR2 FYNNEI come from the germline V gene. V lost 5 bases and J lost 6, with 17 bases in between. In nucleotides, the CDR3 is TGTGCCAGCAGTTTAGGAGGCCCGTACTCCGAGCAGTACTTC. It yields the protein CASSLGGPYSEQYF.

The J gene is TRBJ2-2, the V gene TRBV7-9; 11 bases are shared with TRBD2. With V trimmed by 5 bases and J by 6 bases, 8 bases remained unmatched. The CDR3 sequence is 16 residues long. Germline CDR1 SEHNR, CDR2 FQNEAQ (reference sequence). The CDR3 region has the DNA TGTGCCAGCAGCCAAGATGGGACTAGCGGCGCCGGGGAGCTGTTTTTT. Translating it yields CASSQDGTSGAGELFF.

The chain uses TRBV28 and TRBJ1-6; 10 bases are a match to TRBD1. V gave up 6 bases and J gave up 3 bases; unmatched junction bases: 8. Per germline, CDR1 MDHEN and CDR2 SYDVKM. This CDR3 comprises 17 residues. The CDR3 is CASRPTGGTFYNSPLHF. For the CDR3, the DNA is TGTGCCAGCAGGCCGACAGGGGGCACCTTCTATAATTCACCCCTCCACTTT.

CDR3 nucleotide sequence: TGTGCCAGCAGCTTACGCAGCGGCTATGGCTACACCTTC. Protein product: CASSLRSGYGYTF. This rearrangement joins TRBV7-2 to TRBJ1-2; no clear D gene. Trimming pared 2 bases from V and 4 bases from J, leaving 8 bases between. This CDR3 region has 13 residues. Germline values: CDR1 SGHTA, CDR2 FQGNSA.

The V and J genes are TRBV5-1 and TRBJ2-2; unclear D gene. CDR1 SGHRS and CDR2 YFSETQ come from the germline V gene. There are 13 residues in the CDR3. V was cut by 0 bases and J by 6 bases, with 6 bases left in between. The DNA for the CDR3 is TGCGCCAGCAGCTTGGTTTTAGCCGGGGAGCTGTTTTTT. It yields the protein CASSLVLAGELFF.

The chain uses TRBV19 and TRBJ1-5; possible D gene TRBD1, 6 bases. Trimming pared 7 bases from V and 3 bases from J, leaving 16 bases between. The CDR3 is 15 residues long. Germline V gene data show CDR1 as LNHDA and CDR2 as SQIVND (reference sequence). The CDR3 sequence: CASNLQGSDNQPQHF. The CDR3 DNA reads TGTGCCAGTAACCTACAGGGTAGTGACAATCAGCCCCAGCATTTT.

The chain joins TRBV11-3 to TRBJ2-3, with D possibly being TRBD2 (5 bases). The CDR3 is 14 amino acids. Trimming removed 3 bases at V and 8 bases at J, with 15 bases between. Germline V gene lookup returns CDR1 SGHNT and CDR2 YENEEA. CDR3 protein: CASSLGESGRTQYF. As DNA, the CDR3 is TGTGCCAGCAGCTTGGGTGAGAGCGGTCGTACGCAGTATTTT.

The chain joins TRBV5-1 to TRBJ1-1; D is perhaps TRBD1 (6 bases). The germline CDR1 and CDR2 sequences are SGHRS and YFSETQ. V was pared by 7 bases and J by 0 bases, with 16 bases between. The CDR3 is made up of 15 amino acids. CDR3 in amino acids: CASGRSGTLNTEAFF. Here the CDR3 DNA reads TGCGCCAGCGGCAGAAGCGGGACATTGAACACTGAAGCTTTCTTT.

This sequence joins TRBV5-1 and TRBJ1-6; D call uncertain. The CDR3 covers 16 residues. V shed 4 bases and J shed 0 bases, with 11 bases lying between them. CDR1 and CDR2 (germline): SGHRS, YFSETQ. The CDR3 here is CASSDKGSSYNSPLHF. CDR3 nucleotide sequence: TGCGCCAGCAGCGATAAAGGGTCCTCCTATAATTCACCCCTCCACTTT.

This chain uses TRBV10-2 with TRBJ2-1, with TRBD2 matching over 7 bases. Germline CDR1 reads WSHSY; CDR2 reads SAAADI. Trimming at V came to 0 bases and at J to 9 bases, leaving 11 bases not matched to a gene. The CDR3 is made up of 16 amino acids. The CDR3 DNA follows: TGCGCCAGCAGTGAGTCTTGGGGGGGAAGAAAGGTTGAGCAGTTCTTC. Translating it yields CASSESWGGRKVEQFF.

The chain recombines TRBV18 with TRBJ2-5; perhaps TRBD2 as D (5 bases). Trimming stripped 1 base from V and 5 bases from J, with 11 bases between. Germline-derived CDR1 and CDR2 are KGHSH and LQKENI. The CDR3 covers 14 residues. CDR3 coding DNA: TGTGCCAGCTCACCACTCGAGGGCTCGGAGACCCAGTACTTC. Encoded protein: CASSPLEGSETQYF.

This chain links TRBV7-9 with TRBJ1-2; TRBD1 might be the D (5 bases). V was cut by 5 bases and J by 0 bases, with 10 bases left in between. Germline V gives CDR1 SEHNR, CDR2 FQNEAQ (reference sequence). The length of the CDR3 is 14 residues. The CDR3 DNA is TGTGCCAGCAGCGGCGACAGTCCTAACTATGGCTACACCTTC. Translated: CASSGDSPNYGYTF.

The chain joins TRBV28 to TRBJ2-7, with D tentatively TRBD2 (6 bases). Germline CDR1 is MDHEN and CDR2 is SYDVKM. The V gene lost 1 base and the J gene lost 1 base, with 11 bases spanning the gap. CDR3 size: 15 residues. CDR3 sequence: CASSLYGGSSYEQYF. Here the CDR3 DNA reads TGTGCCAGCAGTTTATACGGGGGATCTTCCTACGAGCAGTACTTC. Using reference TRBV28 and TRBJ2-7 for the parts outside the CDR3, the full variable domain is DVKVTQSSRYLVKRTGEKVFLECVQDMDHENMFWYRQDPGLGLRLIYFSYDVKMKEKGDIPEGYSVSREKKERFSLILESASTNQTSMYLCASSLYGGSSYEQYFGPGTRLTVT.